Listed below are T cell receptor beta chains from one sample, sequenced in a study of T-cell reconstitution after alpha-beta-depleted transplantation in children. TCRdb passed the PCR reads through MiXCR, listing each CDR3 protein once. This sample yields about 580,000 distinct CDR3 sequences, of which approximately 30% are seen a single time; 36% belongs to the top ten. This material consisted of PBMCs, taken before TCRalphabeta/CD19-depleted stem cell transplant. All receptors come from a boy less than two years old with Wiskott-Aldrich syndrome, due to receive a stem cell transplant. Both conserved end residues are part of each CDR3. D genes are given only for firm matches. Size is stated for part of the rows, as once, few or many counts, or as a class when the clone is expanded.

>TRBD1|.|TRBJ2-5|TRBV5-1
CASSLGTGGEETQYF
TGCGCCAGCAGCTTGGGGACAGGGGGCGAGGAGACCCAGTACTTC
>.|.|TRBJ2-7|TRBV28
CASSSTAISSYEQYF
TGTGCCAGCAGTTCGACAGCGATCAGCTCCTACGAGCAGTACTTC
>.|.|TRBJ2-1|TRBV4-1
CASSPTLSSYNEQFF
TGCGCCAGCAGCCCTACCTTAAGCTCCTACAATGAGCAGTTCTTC
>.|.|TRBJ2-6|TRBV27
CASSLKALRGVNAGANVLTF
TGTGCCAGCAGTTTAAAGGCCCTTAGGGGGGTAAATGCTGGGGCCAACGTCCTGACTTTC
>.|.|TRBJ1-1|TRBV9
CASTRGQLNTEAFF
TGTGCCAGCACCCGAGGGCAGCTGAACACTGAAGCTTTCTTT
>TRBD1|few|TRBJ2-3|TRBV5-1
CASSFGTGDGDTQYF
TGCGCCAGCAGCTTCGGGACAGGGGATGGTGATACGCAGTATTTT
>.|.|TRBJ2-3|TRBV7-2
CASDSTLGGPGTDTQYF
TGTGCCAGCGACTCCACCCTCGGCGGCCCAGGCACAGATACGCAGTATTTT
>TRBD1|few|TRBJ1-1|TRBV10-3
CAISTGESEAFF
TGTGCCATCAGCACAGGGGAATCTGAAGCTTTCTTT
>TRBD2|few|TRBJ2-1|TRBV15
CATSGKLAGGFNNEQFF
TGTGCCACCAGCGGAAAACTAGCGGGAGGTTTTAACAATGAGCAGTTCTTC
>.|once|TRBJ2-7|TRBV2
CASSWRGYEQYF
TGTGCCAGCAGTTGGAGGGGATACGAGCAGTACTTC
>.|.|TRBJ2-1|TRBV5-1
CASSLMDNEQFF
TGCGCCAGCAGCTTGATGGATAATGAGCAGTTCTTC
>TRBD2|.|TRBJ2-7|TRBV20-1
CSARLPAGGHEQYF
TGCAGTGCTAGGCTCCCAGCGGGAGGCCACGAGCAGTACTTC
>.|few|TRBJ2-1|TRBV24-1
CATSATGRLDEQFF
TGTGCCACCAGTGCAACAGGGAGGCTAGATGAGCAGTTCTTC
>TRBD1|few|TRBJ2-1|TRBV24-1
CATSDGTGGFNEQFF
TGTGCCACCAGTGATGGGACAGGGGGCTTCAATGAGCAGTTCTTC
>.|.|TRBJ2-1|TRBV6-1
CASSPRVDEQFF
TGTGCCAGCAGTCCCAGGGTCGATGAGCAGTTCTTC
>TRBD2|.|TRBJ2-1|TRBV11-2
CASSREGTYNEQFF
TGTGCCAGCAGCCGGGAGGGCACCTACAATGAGCAGTTCTTC
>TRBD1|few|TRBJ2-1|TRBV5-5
CASSWDSGNEQFF
TGTGCCAGCAGCTGGGACAGTGGCAATGAGCAGTTCTTC
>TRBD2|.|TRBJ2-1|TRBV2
CASVLASGLYNEQFF
TGTGCCAGTGTACTGGCTAGCGGGCTATACAATGAGCAGTTCTTC
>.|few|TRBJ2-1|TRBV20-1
CSASRRLWEQFF
TGCAGTGCTAGCCGGCGTCTCTGGGAGCAGTTCTTC
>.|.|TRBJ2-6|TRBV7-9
CASSLAQSGANVLTF
TGTGCCAGCAGCTTAGCACAATCTGGGGCCAACGTCCTGACTTTC
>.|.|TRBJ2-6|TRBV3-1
CASSQEISGAEGANVLTF
TGTGCCAGCAGCCAAGAGATTTCAGGGGCTGAAGGGGCCAACGTCCTGACTTTC
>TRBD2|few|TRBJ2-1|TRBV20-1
CSARNPRGGRAYEQFF
TGCAGTGCTAGAAACCCTCGAGGCGGGAGGGCCTATGAGCAGTTCTTC
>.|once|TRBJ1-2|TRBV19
CASRNGYGYTF
TGTGCCAGTAGAAACGGCTATGGCTACACCTTC
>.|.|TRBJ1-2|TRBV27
CASTDRHYGYTF
TGTGCCAGCACGGATCGGCACTATGGCTACACCTTC
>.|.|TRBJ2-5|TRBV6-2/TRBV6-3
CATRDFRGPIGTQYF
TGTGCCACCAGGGACTTCAGGGGCCCCATAGGGACCCAGTACTTC
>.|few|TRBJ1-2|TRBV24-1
CATRPHGPGRKYHGYTF
TGTGCCACCAGGCCGCACGGCCCGGGACGCAAATACCATGGCTACACCTTC
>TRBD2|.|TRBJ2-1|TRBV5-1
CASSFTGTSGNNEQFF
TGCGCCAGCAGCTTTACCGGGACTAGCGGGAACAATGAGCAGTTCTTC
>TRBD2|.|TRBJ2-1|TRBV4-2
CASLPTGTSGHYNEQFF
TGTGCCAGCCTCCCAACCGGGACTAGCGGACACTACAATGAGCAGTTCTTC
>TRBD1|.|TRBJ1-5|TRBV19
CASSGQGAQPQHF
TGTGCCAGTAGTGGACAGGGGGCCCAGCCCCAGCATTTT
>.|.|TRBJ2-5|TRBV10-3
CAISEPGETQYF
TGTGCCATCAGTGAGCCGGGGGAGACCCAGTACTTC
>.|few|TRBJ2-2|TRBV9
CASSVTWVGTGELFF
TGTGCCAGCAGCGTCACTTGGGTTGGCACCGGGGAGCTGTTTTTT
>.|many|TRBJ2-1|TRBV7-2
CASSLGRDNEQFF
TGTGCCAGCAGCTTGGGCAGGGACAATGAGCAGTTCTTC
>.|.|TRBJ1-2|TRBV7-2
CASSLGQVNYGYTF
TGTGCCAGCAGCTTAGGCCAGGTCAACTATGGCTACACCTTC
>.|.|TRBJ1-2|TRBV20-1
CSAREIGATPNYGYTF
TGCAGTGCTAGAGAAATCGGGGCCACTCCTAACTATGGCTACACCTTC
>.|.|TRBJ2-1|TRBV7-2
CASKPGLYNEQFF
TGTGCCAGCAAGCCGGGACTCTACAATGAGCAGTTCTTC
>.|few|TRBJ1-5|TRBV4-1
CASSQDARGGQPQHF
TGCGCCAGCAGCCAAGATGCCAGGGGAGGACAGCCCCAGCATTTT
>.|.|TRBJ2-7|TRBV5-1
CASSAVVGQLGYEQYF
TGCGCCAGCAGCGCGGTCGTGGGGCAGTTGGGCTACGAGCAGTACTTC